The 13 T cell receptor beta chains below come from one sample, sequenced in a study of CD8+ T cells in alopecia areata. Extraction and reverse transcription of RNA yielded cDNA as the sequencing template. Assay used: immunoSEQ multiplex PCR; TCRdb lists only in-frame clones, some missing. Of some 210,000 clones listed, 50% to 70% are singletons. The sample consisted of CD4+ T cells sorted from blood, taken at week 0. The receptor source for this set is a human donor with alopecia areata.

This clone was seen a single time. This chain uses TRBV29-1 with TRBJ2-7; D not resolved. The CDR3 totals 11 residues. V was pared by 6 bases and J by 7 bases, with 13 bases between. The germline gives CDR1 SQVTM, CDR2 ANQGSEA. This CDR3 is CSVDELREQYF. The DNA of the CDR3 is TGCAGCGTGGACGAGCTACGGGAGCAGTACTTC.

The chain couples TRBV6-1 to TRBJ1-1; D is undetermined. V was shortened by 2 bases and J by 5 bases, with 3 bases between the two germline ends. Germline assignment: CDR1 MNHNS and CDR2 SASEGT. This CDR3 contains 11 residues. As DNA, the CDR3 is TGTGCCAGCAGTGAACTAACTGAAGCTTTCTTT. Translated: CASSELTEAFF.

The genes are TRBV5-8 and TRBJ1-4, with 8 bases identical to TRBD1. This CDR3 spans 14 amino acids. Unmatched junction bases numbered 5, after V lost 3 bases and J lost 7 bases. Germline V gene data show CDR1 as SGHTS and CDR2 as YDEGEE. CDR3 sequence (DNA): TGTGCCAGCAGCTCCGACAGGGGCAGTGAAAAACTGTTTTTT. It specifies CASSSDRGSEKLFF.

For this clone: Other DNA sequences from this sample encode an identical CDR3 as well. CDR3 DNA sequence: TGCAGTGCTAGATTGAACACTGAAGCTTTCTTT. Its translation is CSARLNTEAFF. The J gene is TRBJ1-1, the V gene TRBV20-1; D remains unclear. V was trimmed by 2 bases and J by 0 bases, leaving 1 base between them. There are 11 residues in the CDR3. The V gene's germline CDR1 is DFQATT and CDR2 SNEGSKA (reference sequence).

The V gene is TRBV9, the J gene TRBJ1-1, with TRBD1 as a possible D gene (5 bases). Trimming shortened V by 3 bases and J by 1 base, and 13 bases separated the two germline ends. The CDR3 runs 15 residues. Per the germline V gene, CDR1 is SGDLS and CDR2 is YYNGEE. DNA of the CDR3: TGTGCCAGCAGCGGCACAGGTCAGTCGAACACTGAAGCTTTCTTT. The encoded protein is CASSGTGQSNTEAFF.

The V call is TRBV5-1, the J call TRBJ2-2, with TRBD1 matching 7 bases. This CDR3 has 17 residues. Germline lookup yields CDR1 SGHRS and CDR2 YFSETQ. V trimming: 3 bases; J trimming: 0 bases; junction bases outside the gene matches: 8. CDR3 sequence reads: CASSSYRRGSNTGELFF. The CDR3 coding sequence is TGCGCCAGCAGCTCGTACCGCAGGGGGTCGAACACCGGGGAGCTGTTTTTT.

The rearrangement joins TRBV29-1 to TRBJ1-2; D unresolved. With 2 bases removed from V and 2 bases from J, the gap between germline ends came to 9 bases. This CDR3 has 13 residues. Germline assignment: CDR1 SQVTM and CDR2 ANQGSEA. CDR3 bases: TGCAGCGTTGAAAAAGGACGGAACTATGGCTACACCTTC. Translated, it gives CSVEKGRNYGYTF.

The genes are TRBV29-1 and TRBJ1-5; TRBD1 matches at 10 bases. In germline, CDR1 is SQVTM, CDR2 ANQGSEA. J was trimmed by 7 bases and V by 6 bases; bases with no gene match: 6. The CDR3 totals 13 residues. The CDR3 reads CSVRDRGSQPQHF. The CDR3 nucleotides are TGCAGCGTGCGGGACAGGGGATCACAGCCCCAGCATTTT.

The chain carries TRBV5-1 and TRBJ2-4, with D tentatively TRBD2 (6 bases). The CDR3 has 15 residues. CDR1 is SGHRS and CDR2 is YFSETQ in the germline V gene. V was shortened by 0 bases and J by 8 bases, with 15 bases between the two germline ends. In DNA form, the CDR3 reads TGCGCCAGCAGCTTGGTGCAGGGCGGGGCGGACATTCAGTACTTC. It yields the protein CASSLVQGGADIQYF.

V usage is TRBV5-4 and J usage is TRBJ2-2; 11 nucleotides line up with TRBD1. CDR3 length: 16 residues. Unmatched junction bases numbered 9, after V lost 4 bases and J lost 7 bases. Germline values: CDR1 SGHNT, CDR2 YYREEE (reference sequence). This CDR3 reads CASSRTGGATDGELFF. As DNA, the CDR3 is TGTGCCAGCAGCCGGACAGGGGGCGCCACCGACGGGGAGCTGTTTTTT.

The rearrangement uses TRBV6-5 and TRBJ2-1, with 10 bases that match TRBD2. The CDR3 has 15 residues. J gave up 5 bases and V 6 bases, and 7 bases lay outside the gene matches. Germline values: CDR1 MNHEY, CDR2 SVGAGI. The CDR3 sequence: CASRTLAGVHNEQFF. The DNA for the CDR3 is TGTGCCAGCAGGACGCTAGCGGGAGTCCACAATGAGCAGTTCTTC.

Written as DNA, the CDR3 is TGTGCCAGCAGCCGCCGGGACAAGAAAACCTCTGTCTATGGCTACACCTTC. Encoded protein: CASSRRDKKTSVYGYTF. The chain links TRBV14 to TRBJ1-2; D may be TRBD1 (6 bases). Germline loops: CDR1 SGHDN, CDR2 FVKESK. The CDR3 runs 17 residues. V gave up 4 bases and J gave up 4 bases, with 22 bases separating them.

This rearrangement joins TRBV9 to TRBJ1-5, with D possibly being TRBD1 (5 bases). CDR3 size: 14 residues. In germline, CDR1 is SGDLS, CDR2 YYNGEE. V gave up 3 bases and J gave up 2 bases, with 9 bases separating them. CDR3 sequence: CASSGGSGNQPQHF. In DNA, the CDR3 is TGTGCCAGCAGCGGGGGGTCCGGCAATCAGCCCCAGCATTTT.